This T cell receptor (beta chain) was captured by sequencing in a study of T cells after posttransplantation cyclophosphamide. TCRdb's copy holds only in-frame clones and misses some; the assay was immunoSEQ multiplex PCR. The counts give tens of thousands of clones, none of them seen only once; under 7% is held by the top ten. The CDR3 length is 13 residues. The germline V gene has CDR1 MNHEY and CDR2 SMNVEV (reference sequence). With 2 bases removed from V and 8 bases from J, the gap between germline ends came to 10 bases. The sample holds many counts of this clone. This related bone marrow graft donor gave peripheral blood on the day of marrow donation.

This clonotype was sampled from a woman aged 50 to 60 in good health and a related stem cell transplant donor. V gene TRBV27 combines with J gene TRBJ2-1, with a tentative D call TRBD2 (5 bases). The sample taken for sequencing was PBMCs. DNA for the CDR3: TGTGCCAGCAGTTTACTAGCTTACGATGAGCAGTTCTTC. It yields the protein CASSLLAYDEQFF.